This TCR beta chain was sequenced during a study of T cells after posttransplantation cyclophosphamide. At least ten counts were recorded for this clone. TCRdb's table, derived via immunoSEQ multiplex PCR, lists solely in-frame clones and lacks some. This sample has 44,000 or so clones and no singletons, with around 2.2% in the ten largest. Germline-derived CDR1 and CDR2 are SEHNR and FQNEAQ (reference sequence). Losses at the gene ends were 0 bases for V and 2 bases for J; bases not matched to a gene: 3. The CDR3 spans 18 residues. The sequenced sample consisted of PBMCs. The receptor comes from a man in his forties in good health, CMV-negative, and a related stem cell transplant donor. The chain is built from TRBV7-9 and TRBJ2-6; 11 bases fit TRBD1. DNA for the CDR3: TGTGCCAGCAGCTTAGCGAGGGGACAGGGGGCTGGGGCCAACGTCCTGACTTTC. It is translated as CASSLARGQGAGANVLTF.